This T cell receptor beta chain was sequenced for a study of cytomegalovirus exposure and HLA in healthy donors. Overall study findings and caveats: A few CMV-associated chains were confirmed in vitro to be specific for CMV antigens. Reportedly, a later analysis found an Asian-associated ancestry cluster had fewer N-insertions than the roughly 700-donor mean.

Germline-derived CDR1 and CDR2 are LNHDA and SQIVND (reference sequence). The ends lost 5 bases at V and 6 bases at J; junction bases unmatched: 7. The CDR3 has 15 amino acids. Primers: 60 Vbeta forward and 13 Jbeta reverse. Original analysis: Later, an analysis found 65 million to 85 million unique TCR beta chains, and 9.5 million to 12 million of these were shared. The protocol was immunoSEQ multiplex PCR, while the TCRdb copy is restricted to in-frame clones and leaves out a portion. The V and J calls and clone size are taken from that table; D and trimming were inferred from the DNA. Of about 160,000 clones listed, 85% are singletons. This clone was seen a single time. Its target is unknown.

The rearrangement links TRBV19 to TRBJ2-1; 10 bases line up with TRBD1. The sequencing sample was made of PBMCs. The sequence came from a boy aged 2 to 10 in good health and CMV-seronegative. In nucleotides, the CDR3 is TGTGCCAGTAGTCCCAGACAGGGGGCGGGCAATGAGCAGTTCTTC. Protein product: CASSPRQGAGNEQFF.